This T cell receptor beta chain originates from a study of Tregs in tolerant kidney transplant recipients. Study-wide results and limits: Biological reproducibility was not directly addressed, but technical replication error appeared minimal. Expanding Tregs on activated donor B cells appeared to best identify donor-specific TCRbeta clones.

Recipients received nonmyeloablative bone marrow transplants from related graft donors, with transient mixed chimerism. Concerning this clone itself: What it binds is unknown.

Trimming left V 5 bases short and J 6 bases short, with 20 bases between. The CDR3 has 16 residues. Germline CDR1 SGHTS, CDR2 YDEGEE. Only in-frame clones appear in the TCRdb table, and some are missing; sequencing was by immunoSEQ multiplex PCR. This sample has 54,000 or so clones, with 91% found just once. The TCR sequence derives from a human patient who received a combined kidney and bone marrow transplant. These T cells may partly come from the graft donor. The chain couples TRBV5-8 to TRBJ2-2, with a weak D call TRBD2 (5 bases). This specimen consisted of CD8+ T cells from blood (PBMCs), obtained 24 months after the transplant. CDR3 protein: CASSLPTGYRSGELFF. The CDR3 DNA reads TGTGCCAGCAGTTTACCTACGGGATATCGCTCCGGGGAGCTGTTTTTT. The variable domain in full, completed from reference TRBV5-8 and TRBJ2-2, reads EAGVTQSPTHLIKTRGQQATLRCSPISGHTSVYWYQQALGLGLQFLLWYDEGEERNRGNFPPRFSGRQFPNYSSELNVNALELEDSALYLCASSLPTGYRSGELFFGEGSRLTVL.